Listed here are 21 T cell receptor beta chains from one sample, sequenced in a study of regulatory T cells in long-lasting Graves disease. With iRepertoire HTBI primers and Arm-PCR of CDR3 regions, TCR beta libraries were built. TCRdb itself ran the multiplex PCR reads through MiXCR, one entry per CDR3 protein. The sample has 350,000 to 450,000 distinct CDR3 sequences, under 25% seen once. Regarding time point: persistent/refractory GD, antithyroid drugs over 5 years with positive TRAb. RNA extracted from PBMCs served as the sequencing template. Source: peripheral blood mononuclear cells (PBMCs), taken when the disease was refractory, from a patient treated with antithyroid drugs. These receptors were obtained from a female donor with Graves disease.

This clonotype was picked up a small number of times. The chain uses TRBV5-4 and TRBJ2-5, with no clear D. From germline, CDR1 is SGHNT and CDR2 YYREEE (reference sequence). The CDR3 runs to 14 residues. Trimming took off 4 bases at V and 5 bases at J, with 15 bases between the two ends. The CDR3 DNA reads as TGTGCCAGCAGCATCGACTCGGGTGGGGAGACCCAGTACTTC. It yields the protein CASSIDSGGETQYF.

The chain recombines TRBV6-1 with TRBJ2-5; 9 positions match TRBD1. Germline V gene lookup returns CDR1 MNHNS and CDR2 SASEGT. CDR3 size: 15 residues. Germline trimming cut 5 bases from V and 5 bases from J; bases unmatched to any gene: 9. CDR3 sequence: CASSPGQGAPETQYF. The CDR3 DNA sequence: TGTGCCAGCAGTCCGGGACAGGGTGCCCCTGAGACCCAGTACTTC.

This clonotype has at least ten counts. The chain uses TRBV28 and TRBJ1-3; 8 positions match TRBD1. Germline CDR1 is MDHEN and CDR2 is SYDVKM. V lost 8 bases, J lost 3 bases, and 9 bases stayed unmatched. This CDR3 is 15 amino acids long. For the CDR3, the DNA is TGTGCCAGCGAGGCAGGGGGCGTAGGTGGAAACACCATATATTTT. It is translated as CASEAGGVGGNTIYF.

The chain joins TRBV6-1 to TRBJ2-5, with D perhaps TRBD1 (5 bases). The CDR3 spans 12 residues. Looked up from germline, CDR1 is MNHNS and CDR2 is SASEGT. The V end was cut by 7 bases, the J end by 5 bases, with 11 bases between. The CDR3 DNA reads TGTGCCAGCACTGGGAAGGGGGAGACCCAGTACTTC. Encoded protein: CASTGKGETQYF.

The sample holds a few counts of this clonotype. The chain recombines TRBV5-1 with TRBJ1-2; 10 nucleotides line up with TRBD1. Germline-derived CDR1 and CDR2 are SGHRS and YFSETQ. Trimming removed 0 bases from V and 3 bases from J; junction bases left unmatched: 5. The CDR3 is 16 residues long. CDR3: CASSLGQGARDYGYTF. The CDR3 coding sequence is TGCGCCAGCAGCTTGGGACAGGGGGCGCGGGACTATGGCTACACCTTC.

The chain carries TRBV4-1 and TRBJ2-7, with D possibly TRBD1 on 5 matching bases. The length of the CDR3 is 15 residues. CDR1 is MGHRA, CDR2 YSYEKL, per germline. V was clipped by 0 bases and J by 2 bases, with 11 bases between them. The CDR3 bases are TGCGCCAGCAGCCAAGATCACCAGGGCACCTACGAGCAGTACTTC. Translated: CASSQDHQGTYEQYF.

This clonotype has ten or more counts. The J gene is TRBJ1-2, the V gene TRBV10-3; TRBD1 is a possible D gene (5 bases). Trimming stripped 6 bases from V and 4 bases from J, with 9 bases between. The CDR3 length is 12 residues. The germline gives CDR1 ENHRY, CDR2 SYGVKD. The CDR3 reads CAISPDSYGYTF. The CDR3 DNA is TGTGCCATCAGCCCCGACAGCTATGGCTACACCTTC.

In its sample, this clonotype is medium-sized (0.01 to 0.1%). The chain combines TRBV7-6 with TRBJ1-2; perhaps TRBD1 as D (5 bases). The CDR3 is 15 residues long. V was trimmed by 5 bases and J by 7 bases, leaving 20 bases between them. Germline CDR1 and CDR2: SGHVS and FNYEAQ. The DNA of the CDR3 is TGTGCCAGCAGCCCCTCCCTCGACAGTCCCTTTGGCTACACCTTC. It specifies CASSPSLDSPFGYTF.

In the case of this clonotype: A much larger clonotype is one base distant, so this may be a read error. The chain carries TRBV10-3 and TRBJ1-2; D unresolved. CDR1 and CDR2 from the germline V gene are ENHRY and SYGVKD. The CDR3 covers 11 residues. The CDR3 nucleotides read TGTGCCACCAGTGATGGCTCTTACTACACCTTC. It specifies CATSDGSYYTF.

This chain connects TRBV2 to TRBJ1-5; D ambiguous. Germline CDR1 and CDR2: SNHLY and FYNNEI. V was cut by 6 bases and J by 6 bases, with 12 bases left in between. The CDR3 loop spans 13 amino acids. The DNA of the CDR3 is TGTGCCAGCAGCTTAAGTTGGGGTCAGCCCCAGCATTTT. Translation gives CASSLSWGQPQHF.

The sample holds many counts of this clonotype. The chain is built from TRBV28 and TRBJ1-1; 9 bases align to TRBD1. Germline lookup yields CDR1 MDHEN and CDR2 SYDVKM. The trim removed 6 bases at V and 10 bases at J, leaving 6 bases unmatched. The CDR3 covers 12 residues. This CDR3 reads CASRVGTGSAFF. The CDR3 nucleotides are TGTGCCAGCAGGGTAGGGACAGGGTCAGCTTTCTTT.

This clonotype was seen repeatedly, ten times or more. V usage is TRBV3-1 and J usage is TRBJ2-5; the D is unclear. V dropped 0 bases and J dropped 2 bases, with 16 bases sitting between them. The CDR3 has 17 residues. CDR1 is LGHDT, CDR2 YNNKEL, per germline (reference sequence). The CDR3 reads CASSQDIGLRHQETQYF. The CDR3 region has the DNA TGTGCCAGCAGCCAAGATATCGGGCTCCGCCATCAAGAGACCCAGTACTTC.

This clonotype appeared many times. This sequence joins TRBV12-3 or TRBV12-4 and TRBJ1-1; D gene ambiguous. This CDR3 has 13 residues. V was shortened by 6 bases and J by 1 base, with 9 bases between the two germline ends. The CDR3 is CASSFLENTEAFF. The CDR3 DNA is TGTGCCAGCAGCTTTTTAGAGAACACTGAAGCTTTCTTT.

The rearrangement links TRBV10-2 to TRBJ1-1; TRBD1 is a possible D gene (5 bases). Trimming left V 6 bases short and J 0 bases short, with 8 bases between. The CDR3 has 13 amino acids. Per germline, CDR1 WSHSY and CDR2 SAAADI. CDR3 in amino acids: CASRGEMNTEAFF. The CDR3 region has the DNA TGCGCCAGCAGGGGGGAGATGAACACTGAAGCTTTCTTT.

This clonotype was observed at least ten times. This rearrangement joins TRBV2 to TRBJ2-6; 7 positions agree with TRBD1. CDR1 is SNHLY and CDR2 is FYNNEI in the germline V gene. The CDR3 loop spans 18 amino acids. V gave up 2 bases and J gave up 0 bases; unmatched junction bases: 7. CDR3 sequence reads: CASSEPRTGGSGANVLTF. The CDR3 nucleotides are TGTGCCAGCAGTGAACCGAGGACAGGAGGCTCTGGGGCCAACGTCCTGACTTTC.

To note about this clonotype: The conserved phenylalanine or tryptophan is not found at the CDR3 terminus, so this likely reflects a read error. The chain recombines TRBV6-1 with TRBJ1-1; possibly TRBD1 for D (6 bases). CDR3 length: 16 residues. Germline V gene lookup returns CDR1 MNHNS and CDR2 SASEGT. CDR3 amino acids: CASSGNRESLGTEAFI. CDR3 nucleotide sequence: TGCGCCAGCAGTGGGAACAGGGAAAGTCTCGGCACTGAAGCTTTCATT.

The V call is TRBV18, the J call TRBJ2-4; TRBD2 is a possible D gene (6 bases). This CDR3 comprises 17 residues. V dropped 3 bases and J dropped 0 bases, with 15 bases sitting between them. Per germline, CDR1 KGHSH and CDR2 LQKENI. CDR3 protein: CASSPVLPGLAKNIQYF. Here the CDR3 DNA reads TGTGCCAGCTCACCGGTTTTGCCGGGACTAGCCAAAAACATTCAGTACTTC.

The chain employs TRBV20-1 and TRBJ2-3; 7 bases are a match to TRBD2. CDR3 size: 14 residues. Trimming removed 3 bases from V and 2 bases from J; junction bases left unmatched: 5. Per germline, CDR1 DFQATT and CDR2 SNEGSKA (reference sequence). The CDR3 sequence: CSARGRGVTDTQYF. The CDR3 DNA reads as TGCAGTGCTAGGGGACGGGGGGTCACAGATACGCAGTATTTT.

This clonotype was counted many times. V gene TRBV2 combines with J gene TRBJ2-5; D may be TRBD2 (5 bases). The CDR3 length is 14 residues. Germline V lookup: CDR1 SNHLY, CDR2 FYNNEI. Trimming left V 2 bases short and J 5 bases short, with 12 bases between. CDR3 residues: CASSEWLAGETQYF. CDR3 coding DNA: TGTGCCAGCAGTGAATGGCTAGCTGGTGAGACCCAGTACTTC.

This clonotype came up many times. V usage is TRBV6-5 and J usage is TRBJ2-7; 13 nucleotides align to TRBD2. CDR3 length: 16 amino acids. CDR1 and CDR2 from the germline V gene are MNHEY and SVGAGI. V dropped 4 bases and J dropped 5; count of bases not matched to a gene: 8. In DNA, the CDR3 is TGTGCCAGCAGTTCATATGGACTAGCGGGAGAGGACGAGCAGTACTTC. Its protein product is CASSSYGLAGEDEQYF.

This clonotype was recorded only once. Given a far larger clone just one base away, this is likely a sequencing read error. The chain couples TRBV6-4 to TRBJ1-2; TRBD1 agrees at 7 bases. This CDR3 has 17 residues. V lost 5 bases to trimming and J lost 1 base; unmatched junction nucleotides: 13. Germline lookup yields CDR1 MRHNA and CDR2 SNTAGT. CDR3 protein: CASSPGSGGLVNYGYTF. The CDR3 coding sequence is TGTGCCAGCAGTCCCGGGTCAGGGGGACTCGTTAACTATGGCTACACCTTC.